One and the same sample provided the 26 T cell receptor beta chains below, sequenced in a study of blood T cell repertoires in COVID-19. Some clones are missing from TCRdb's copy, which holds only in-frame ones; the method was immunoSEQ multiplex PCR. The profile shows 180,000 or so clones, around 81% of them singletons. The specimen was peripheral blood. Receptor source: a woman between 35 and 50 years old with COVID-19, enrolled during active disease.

Here the CDR3 DNA reads TGTGCCAGCAGCACCCCAGGTCTAGCGGGAATAAATGAGCAGTTCTTC. Residues: CASSTPGLAGINEQFF. The rearrangement links TRBV7-8 to TRBJ2-1; 9 bases are a match to TRBD2. The CDR3 totals 16 residues. CDR1 SGHVS and CDR2 FQNEAQ come from the germline V gene. Germline trimming cut 5 bases from V and 7 bases from J; bases unmatched to any gene: 12. The full variable domain, rest sourced from reference TRBV7-8 and TRBJ2-1, is GAGVSQSPRYKVAKRGQDVALRCDPISGHVSLFWYQQALGQGPEFLTYFQNEAQLDKSGLPSDRFFAERPEGSVSTLKIQRTQQEDSAVYLCASSTPGLAGINEQFFGPGTRLTVL.

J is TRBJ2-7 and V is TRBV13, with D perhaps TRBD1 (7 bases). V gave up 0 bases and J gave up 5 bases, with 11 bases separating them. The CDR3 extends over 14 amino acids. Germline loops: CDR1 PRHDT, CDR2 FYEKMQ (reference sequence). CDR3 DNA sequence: TGTGCCAGCAGCTTAGGGCGCAGGGGGGACGAGCAGTACGTC. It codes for CASSLGRRGDEQYV.

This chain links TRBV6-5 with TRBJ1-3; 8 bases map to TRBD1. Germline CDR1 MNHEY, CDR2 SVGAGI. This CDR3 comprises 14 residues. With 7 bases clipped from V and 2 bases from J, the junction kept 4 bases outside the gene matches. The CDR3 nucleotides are TGTGCCAGCAAGGACAGGGTAACTGGAAACACCATATATTTT. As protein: CASKDRVTGNTIYF.

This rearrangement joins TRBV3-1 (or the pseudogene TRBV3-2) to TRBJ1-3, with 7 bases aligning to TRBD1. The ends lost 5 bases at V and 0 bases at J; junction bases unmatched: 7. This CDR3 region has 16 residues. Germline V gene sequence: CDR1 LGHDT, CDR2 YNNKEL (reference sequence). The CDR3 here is CASSVLTGDSGNTIYF. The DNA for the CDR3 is TGTGCCAGCAGCGTTCTCACAGGGGACTCTGGAAACACCATATATTTT.

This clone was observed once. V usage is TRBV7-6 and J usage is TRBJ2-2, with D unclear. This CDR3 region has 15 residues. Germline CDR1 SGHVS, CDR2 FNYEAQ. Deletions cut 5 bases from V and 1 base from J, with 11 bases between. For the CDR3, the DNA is TGTGCCAGCAGCAAAGCGACCCAGAACACCGGGGAGCTGTTTTTT. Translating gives CASSKATQNTGELFF. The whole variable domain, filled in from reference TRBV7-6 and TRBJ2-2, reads GAGVSQSPRYKVTKRGQDVALRCDPISGHVSLYWYRQALGQGPEFLTYFNYEAQQDKSGLPNDRFSAERPEGSISTLTIQRTEQRDSAMYRCASSKATQNTGELFFGEGSRLTVL.

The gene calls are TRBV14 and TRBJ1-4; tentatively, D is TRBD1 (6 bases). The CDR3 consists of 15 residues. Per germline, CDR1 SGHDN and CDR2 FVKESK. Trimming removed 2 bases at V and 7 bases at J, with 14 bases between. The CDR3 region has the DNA TGTGCCAGCAGCCAAAGGTGGTCAGGGGTTGAAAAACTGTTTTTT. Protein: CASSQRWSGVEKLFF.

The CDR3 loop is CASSASGTYSNQPQHF. The CDR3 region has the DNA TGTGCCAGTAGTGCCAGCGGGACGTATAGCAATCAGCCCCAGCATTTT. The genes are TRBV19 and TRBJ1-5; D may be TRBD1 (5 bases). CDR3 length: 16 amino acids. Trimming removed 5 bases at V and 0 bases at J, with 14 bases between. Germline assignment: CDR1 LNHDA and CDR2 SQIVND (reference sequence). The full variable domain, completed using reference TRBV19 and TRBJ1-5, is DGGITQSPKYLFRKEGQNVTLSCEQNLNHDAMYWYRQDPGQGLRLIYYSQIVNDFQKGDIAEGYSVSREKKESFPLTVTSAQKNPTAFYLCASSASGTYSNQPQHFGDGTRLSIL.

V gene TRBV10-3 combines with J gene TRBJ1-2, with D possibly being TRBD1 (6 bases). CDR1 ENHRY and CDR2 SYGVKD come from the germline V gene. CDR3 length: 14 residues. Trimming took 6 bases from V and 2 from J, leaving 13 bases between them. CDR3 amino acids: CAIRVGGLNYGYTF. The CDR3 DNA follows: TGTGCCATCAGAGTGGGGGGGCTAAACTATGGCTACACCTTC.

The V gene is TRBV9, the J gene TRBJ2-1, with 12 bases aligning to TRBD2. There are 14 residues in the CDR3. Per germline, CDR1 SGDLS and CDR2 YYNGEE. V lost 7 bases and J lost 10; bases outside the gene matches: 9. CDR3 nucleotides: TGTGCCAGCTCGGGACTAGCGGGCTCATGGGAGCAGTTCTTC. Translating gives CASSGLAGSWEQFF.

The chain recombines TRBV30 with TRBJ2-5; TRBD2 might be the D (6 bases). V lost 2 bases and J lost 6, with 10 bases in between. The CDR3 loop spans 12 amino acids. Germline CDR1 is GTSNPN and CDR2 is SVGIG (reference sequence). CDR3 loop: CAWSFAGQTQYF. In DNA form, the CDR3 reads TGTGCCTGGAGTTTCGCGGGACAGACCCAGTACTTC.

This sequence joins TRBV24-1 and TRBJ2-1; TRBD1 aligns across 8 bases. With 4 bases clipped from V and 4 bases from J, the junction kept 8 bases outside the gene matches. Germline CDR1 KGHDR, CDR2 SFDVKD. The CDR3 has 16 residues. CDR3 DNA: TGTGCCACCAGTGAAACAGGGGGATTGGGTTACAATGAGCAGTTCTTC. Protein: CATSETGGLGYNEQFF.

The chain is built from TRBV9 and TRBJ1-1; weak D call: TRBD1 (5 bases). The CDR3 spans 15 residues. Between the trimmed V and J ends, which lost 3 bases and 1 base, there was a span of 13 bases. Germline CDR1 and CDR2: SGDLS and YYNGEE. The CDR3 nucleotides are TGTGCCAGCAGCGGTGCCCAGGGATGGAACACTGAAGCTTTCTTT. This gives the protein CASSGAQGWNTEAFF.

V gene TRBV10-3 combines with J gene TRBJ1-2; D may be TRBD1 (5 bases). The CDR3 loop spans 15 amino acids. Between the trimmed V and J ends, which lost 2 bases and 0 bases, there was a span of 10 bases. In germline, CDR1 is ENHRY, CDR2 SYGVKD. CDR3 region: CAISEGQGSNYGYTF. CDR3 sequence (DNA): TGTGCCATCAGTGAGGGACAAGGCTCTAACTATGGCTACACCTTC.

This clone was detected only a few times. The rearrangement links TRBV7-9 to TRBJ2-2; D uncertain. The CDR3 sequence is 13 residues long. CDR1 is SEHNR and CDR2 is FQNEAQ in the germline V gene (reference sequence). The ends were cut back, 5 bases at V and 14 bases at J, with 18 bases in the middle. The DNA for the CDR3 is TGTGCCAGCAGCCGTACTGGTGGCCTAGGTCTGTTTTTT. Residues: CASSRTGGLGLFF.

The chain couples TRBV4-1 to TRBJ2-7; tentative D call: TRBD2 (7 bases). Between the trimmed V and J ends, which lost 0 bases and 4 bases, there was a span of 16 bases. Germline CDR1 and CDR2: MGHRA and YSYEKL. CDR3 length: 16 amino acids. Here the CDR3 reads CASSQDWGGLFYEQYV. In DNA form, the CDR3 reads TGCGCCAGCAGCCAAGATTGGGGGGGGCTTTTTTACGAGCAGTACGTC.

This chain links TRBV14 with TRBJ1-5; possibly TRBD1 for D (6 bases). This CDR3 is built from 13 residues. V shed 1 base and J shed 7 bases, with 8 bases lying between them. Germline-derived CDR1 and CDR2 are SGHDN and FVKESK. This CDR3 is CASSQGGQQPQHF. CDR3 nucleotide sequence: TGTGCCAGCAGCCAAGGGGGGCAGCAGCCCCAGCATTTT.

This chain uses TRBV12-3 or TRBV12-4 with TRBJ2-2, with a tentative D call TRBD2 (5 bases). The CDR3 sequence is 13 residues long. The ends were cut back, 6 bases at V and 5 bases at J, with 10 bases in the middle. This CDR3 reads CASSRRRTGELFF. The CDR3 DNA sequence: TGTGCCAGCAGCCGGAGGAGGACCGGGGAGCTGTTTTTT.

This chain's CDR3 is CASSPPTSDEQYF. CDR3 DNA sequence: TGTGCCAGCAGTCCTCCGACTAGCGACGAGCAGTACTTC. The chain links TRBV12-3 or TRBV12-4 to TRBJ2-7; 8 positions match TRBD2. This CDR3 spans 13 amino acids. V lost 5 bases and J lost 5; bases outside the gene matches: 5.

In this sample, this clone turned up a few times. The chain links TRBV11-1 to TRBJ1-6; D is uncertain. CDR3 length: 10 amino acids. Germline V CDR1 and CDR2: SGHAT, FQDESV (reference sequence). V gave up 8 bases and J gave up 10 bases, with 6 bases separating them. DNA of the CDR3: TGTGCCAGCTTAATGTCACCCCTCCACTTT. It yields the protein CASLMSPLHF.

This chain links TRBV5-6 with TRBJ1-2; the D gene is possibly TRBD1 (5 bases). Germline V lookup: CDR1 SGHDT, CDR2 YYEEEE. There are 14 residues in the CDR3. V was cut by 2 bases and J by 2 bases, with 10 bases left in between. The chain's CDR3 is CASSLQVINYGYTF. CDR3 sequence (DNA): TGTGCCAGCAGCTTACAGGTGATCAACTATGGCTACACCTTC.

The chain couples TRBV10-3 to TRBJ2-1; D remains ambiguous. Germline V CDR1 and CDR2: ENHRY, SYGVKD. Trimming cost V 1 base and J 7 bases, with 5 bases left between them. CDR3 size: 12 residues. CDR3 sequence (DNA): TGTGCCATCAGTGAGTTCCAAAATGAGCAGTTCTTC. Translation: CAISEFQNEQFF.

DNA for the CDR3: TGCGCCAGCAGCTCCTTTGGACAGGGGGCAGCAGAAAAACTGTTTTTT. Its translation is CASSSFGQGAAEKLFF. V usage is TRBV5-1 and J usage is TRBJ1-4; 11 bases match TRBD1. The CDR3 loop spans 16 amino acids. V dropped 3 bases and J dropped 8; count of bases not matched to a gene: 9. CDR1 is SGHRS, CDR2 YFSETQ, per germline.

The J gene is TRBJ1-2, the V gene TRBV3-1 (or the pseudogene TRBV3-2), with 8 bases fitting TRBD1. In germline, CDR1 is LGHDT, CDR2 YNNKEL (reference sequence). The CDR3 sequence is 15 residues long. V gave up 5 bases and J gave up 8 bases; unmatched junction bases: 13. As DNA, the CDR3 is TGTGCCAGCAGCACCCGGACAGGGAGTTTTGACGGCTACACCTTC. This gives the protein CASSTRTGSFDGYTF.

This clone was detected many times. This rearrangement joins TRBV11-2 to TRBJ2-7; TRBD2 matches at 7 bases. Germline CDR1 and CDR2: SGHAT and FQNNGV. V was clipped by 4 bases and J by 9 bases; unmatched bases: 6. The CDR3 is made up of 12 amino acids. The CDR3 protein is CASSSTSLMQYF. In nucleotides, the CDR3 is TGTGCCAGCAGCTCGACTAGCTTAATGCAGTACTTC. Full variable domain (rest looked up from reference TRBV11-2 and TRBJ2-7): EAGVAQSPRYKIIEKRQSVAFWCNPISGHATLYWYQQILGQGPKLLIQFQNNGVVDDSQLPKDRFSAERLKGVDSTLKIQPAKLEDSAVYLCASSSTSLMQYFGPGTRLTVT.

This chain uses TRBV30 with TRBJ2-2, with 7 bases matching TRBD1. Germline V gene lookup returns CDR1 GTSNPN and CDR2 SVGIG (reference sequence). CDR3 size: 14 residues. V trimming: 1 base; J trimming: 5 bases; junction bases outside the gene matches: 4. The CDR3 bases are TGTGCCTGGAGTGCGGGACAGAGAACCGGGGAGCTGTTTTTT. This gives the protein CAWSAGQRTGELFF.

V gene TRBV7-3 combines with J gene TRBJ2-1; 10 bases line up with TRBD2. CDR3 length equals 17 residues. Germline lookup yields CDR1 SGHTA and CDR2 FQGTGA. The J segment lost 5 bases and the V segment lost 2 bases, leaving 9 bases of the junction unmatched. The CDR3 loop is CASSLWTSGGRDNEQFF. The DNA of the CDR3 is TGTGCCAGCAGCTTATGGACTAGCGGCGGAAGGGACAATGAGCAGTTCTTC.